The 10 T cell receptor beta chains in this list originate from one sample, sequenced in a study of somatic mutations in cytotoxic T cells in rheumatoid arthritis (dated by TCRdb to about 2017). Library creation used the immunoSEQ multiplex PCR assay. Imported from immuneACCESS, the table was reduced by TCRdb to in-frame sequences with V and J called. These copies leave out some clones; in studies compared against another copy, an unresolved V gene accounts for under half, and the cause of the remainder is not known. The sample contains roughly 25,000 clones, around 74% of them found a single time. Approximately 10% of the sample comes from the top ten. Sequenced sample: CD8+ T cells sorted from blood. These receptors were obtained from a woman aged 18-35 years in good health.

The CDR3 nucleotides read TGTGCCAGCAGCCAAGGGAACACCGGGGAGCTGTTTTTT. The encoded protein is CASSQGNTGELFF. The chain couples TRBV4-2 to TRBJ2-2, with no clear D. Between the trimmed V and J ends, which lost 1 base and 1 base, there was a span of 1 base. The CDR3 totals 13 residues. Germline CDR1 and CDR2: LGHNA and YNFKEQ.

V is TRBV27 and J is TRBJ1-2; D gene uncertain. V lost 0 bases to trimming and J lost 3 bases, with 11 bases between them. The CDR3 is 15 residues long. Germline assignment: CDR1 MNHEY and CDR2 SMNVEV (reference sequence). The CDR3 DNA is TGTGCCAGCAGTTTATCCGGGCTCGGGGACTATGGCTACACCTTC. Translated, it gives CASSLSGLGDYGYTF.

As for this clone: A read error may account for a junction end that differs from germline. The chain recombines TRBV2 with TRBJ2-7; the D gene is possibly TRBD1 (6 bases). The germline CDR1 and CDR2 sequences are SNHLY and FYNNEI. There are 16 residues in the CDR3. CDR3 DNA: TGTGCCAGCAGGGAAGAAACCGGGACAAGATTCTACGAGCAGTACTTC. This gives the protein CASREETGTRFYEQYF.

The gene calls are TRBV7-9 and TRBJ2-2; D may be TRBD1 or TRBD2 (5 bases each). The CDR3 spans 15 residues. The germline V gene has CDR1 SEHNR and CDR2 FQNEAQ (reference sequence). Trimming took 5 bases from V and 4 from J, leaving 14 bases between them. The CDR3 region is CASSQVAGSTGELFF. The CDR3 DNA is TGTGCCAGCAGCCAGGTAGCAGGGAGCACCGGGGAGCTGTTTTTT.

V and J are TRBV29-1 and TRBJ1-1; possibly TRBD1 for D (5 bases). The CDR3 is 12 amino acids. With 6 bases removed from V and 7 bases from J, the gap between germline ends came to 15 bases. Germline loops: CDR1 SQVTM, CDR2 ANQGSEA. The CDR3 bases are TGCAGCGTATCCCCCGGGGCAGGTGAAGCTTTCTTT. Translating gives CSVSPGAGEAFF.

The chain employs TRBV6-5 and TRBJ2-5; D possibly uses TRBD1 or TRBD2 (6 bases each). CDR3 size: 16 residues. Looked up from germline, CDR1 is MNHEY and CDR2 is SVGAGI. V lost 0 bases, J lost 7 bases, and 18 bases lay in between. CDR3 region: CASSYSKGGSLGTQYF. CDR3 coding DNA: TGTGCCAGCAGTTACTCGAAGGGGGGCTCCCTAGGGACCCAGTACTTC.

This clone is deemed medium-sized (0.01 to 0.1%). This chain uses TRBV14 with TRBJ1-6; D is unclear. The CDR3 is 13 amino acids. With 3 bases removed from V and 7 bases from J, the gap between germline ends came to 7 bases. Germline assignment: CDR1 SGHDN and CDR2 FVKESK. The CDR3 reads CASSQGWNSPLHF. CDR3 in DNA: TGTGCCAGCAGCCAGGGGTGGAATTCACCCCTCCACTTT. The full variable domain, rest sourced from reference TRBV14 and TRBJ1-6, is EAGVTQFPSHSVIEKGQTVTLRCDPISGHDNLYWYRRVMGKEIKFLLHFVKESKQDESGMPNNRFLAERTGGTYSTLKVQPAELEDSGVYFCASSQGWNSPLHFGNGTRLTVT.

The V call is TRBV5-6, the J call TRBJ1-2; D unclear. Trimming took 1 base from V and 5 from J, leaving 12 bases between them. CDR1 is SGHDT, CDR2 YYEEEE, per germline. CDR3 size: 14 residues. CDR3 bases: TGTGCCAGCAGCTTGCGTCGGGAATGGTATGGCTACACCTTC. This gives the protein CASSLRREWYGYTF.

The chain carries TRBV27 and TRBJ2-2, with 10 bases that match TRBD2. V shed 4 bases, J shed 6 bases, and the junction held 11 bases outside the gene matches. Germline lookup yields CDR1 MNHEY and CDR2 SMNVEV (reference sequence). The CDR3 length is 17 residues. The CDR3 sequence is CASSSHFLAGVSGELFF. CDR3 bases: TGTGCCAGCAGTTCGCACTTTCTAGCGGGAGTTTCCGGGGAGCTGTTTTTT.

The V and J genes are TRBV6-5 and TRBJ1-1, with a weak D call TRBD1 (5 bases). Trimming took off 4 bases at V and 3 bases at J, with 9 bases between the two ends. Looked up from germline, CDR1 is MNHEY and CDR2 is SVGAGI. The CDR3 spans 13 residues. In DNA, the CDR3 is TGTGCCAGCAGTTGGGACGGCGACACTGAAGCTTTCTTT. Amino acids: CASSWDGDTEAFF.